This T cell receptor beta chain was sequenced during a study of T cells in Graves' hyperthyroidism and ophthalmopathy (dated by TCRdb to the late 2010s). Regarding the research as a whole: Peripheral blood samples were taken at the time of initial diagnosis, prior to any treatment. The roughly 100 discovery patients were randomly divided into training and test sets at a 7:3 ratio. An independent validation cohort of under 20 hyperthyroidism patients and about 15 patients who later progressed to ophthalmopathy tested prospective prediction of ophthalmopathy. After blood sampling, hyperthyroidism patients were treated with methimazole at a starting dose of 30 mg daily, and ophthalmopathy patients were treated with high-dose intravenous methylprednisolone. In several Graves' hyperthyroidism patients, the study also compared T-cell repertoires from thyroid tissue with T-cell repertoires from blood. To identify distinguishing TCR V-J signatures, a discovery cohort of 95 to 100 patients was used, comprising 40 to 45 with Graves' ophthalmopathy and around 60 with stable Graves' hyperthyroidism. The paper describes TCR Vbeta CDR3 sequencing of about 140 peripheral blood samples, made up of 43 ophthalmopathy patients, roughly 75 hyperthyroidism patients and 17 progressor patients. The full study reports these points: In validation, the model predicted progression to ophthalmopathy with over 65% sensitivity and approximately 72% specificity, a median of 6.5 months before onset. Sample size was not statistically predetermined, and investigators were not blinded to group allocation. Most expanded thyroid clonotypes (frequency above 0.001) were also found in blood, which suggests that blood repertoires may mirror thyroid immune responses. A 13 V-J signature model separated ophthalmopathy from stable hyperthyroidism, with approximately 87% sensitivity and about 81% specificity in cross-validation and 80%/75% in testing.

The TCR beta CDR3 regions were amplified from RNA transcripts. The TCR CDR3 was subjected to a first round of RT-PCR using the HTBI primer set and the Qiagen OneStep RT-PCR kit. Libraries were constructed in a second round of multiplex PCR, after which size selection and purification were carried out. Sequencing of the libraries was done on an Illumina HiSeq2000 using paired-end 100 bp reads. The authors' pipeline ran thus. Raw data were processed with SOAPnuke, discarding reads with adapters, uncalled bases, mean Phred below 15, or no exact constant-primer or identifier match. COPE v1.2.5 was used to merge high-quality paired reads, and clonotypes were defined as unique nucleotide sequences. Clonotypes were aligned to IMGT TRBV, TRBD and TRBJ reference segments using MiTCR v1.1. The analysis was restricted to V-J combinations with a frequency above 0.0001, which together covered just over 98% of the repertoires. A TCS score was defined as the ratio of F50 (clonal expansion) to E x V (chaos), with BLOSUM62-based TCRdist applied between CDR3 peptides within each V-J. Welch's t-statistics and random forest reduced roughly 500 V-J features to 10 to 15, which were used in a naive Bayes classifier (R e1071). The public reads were reanalyzed by TCRdb: fastp trimming at Q25, MiXCR alignment, in-frame beta chains only. Every entry covers one CDR3 protein and lists the most common genes and DNA from its rows. TCRdb's processing, not the study's, gives the V and J calls here. The sample includes approximately 530,000 distinct CDR3 sequences, with about 20% observed a single time. The ten largest clones represent about half of the sample.

For CDR1 and CDR2, the germline V gene lists MNHEY and SVGEGT. V is trimmed back by 5 bases and J by 7 bases, and the junction contains 8 bases that no gene match accounts for. The CDR3 runs 14 residues from the cysteine to the phenylalanine. Only CDR3 DNA remains: 42 bases, in frame from the first base. Ophthalmopathy patients had moderately to severely active disease, with a Clinical Activity Score of 3 or more, a NOSPECS grade of 4 or more, and a disease duration of less than 3 months. The study excluded patients with uncontrolled infections, other autoimmune diseases, pregnancy or lactation. Diagnoses were established on the basis of clinical symptoms, serum thyroxine and TRAb, thyroid ultrasound, and orbital computed tomography. PBMCs were isolated from 8 to 10 ml of fresh peripheral blood by Ficoll-Paque density gradient centrifugation. Total RNA was extracted with Trizol reagent, and quality was checked on an Agilent 2100 Bioanalyzer.

Points on this clonotype: The antigen it recognizes is unknown. Base qualities are not recorded, but no much larger clone differs from it by a single base.

Material: blood. The receptor chain draws on TRBV6-2 or TRBV6-3 and TRBJ1-5; TRBD1 fits 7 bases in the junction. The source is a man aged 40-49 years with Graves' ophthalmopathy. The CDR3 is CASSLATGYQPQHF. The DNA is TGTGCCAGCAGTCTCGCGACAGGGTACCAGCCCCAGCATTTT.